The next 30 T cell receptor beta chains were all read from a single sample in a study of shared clonotypes between healthy human individuals. The table came from immunoSEQ multiplex PCR; TCRdb's copy has only in-frame clones and leaves some out. The table includes approximately 980,000 clones, approximately 80% detected once. Sequencing was done on a sample of memory CD4+ T cells sorted from blood. Subset noted: CD45RA-negative fraction. These receptors all stem from a man between 18 and 35 years old in good health.

This sequence joins TRBV5-6 and TRBJ2-7; D call uncertain. Germline V gene sequence: CDR1 SGHDT, CDR2 YYEEEE. This CDR3 region has 10 residues. The V gene lost 7 bases and the J gene lost 6 bases, with 8 bases spanning the gap. In DNA, the CDR3 is TGTGCCAGCCCCCCGGCCGAGCAGTACTTC. Its translation is CASPPAEQYF.

The chain employs TRBV6-1 and TRBJ1-2; 9 bases are a match to TRBD1. Trimming removed 4 bases from V and 3 bases from J; junction bases left unmatched: 9. CDR3 length: 16 amino acids. Germline V lookup: CDR1 MNHNS, CDR2 SASEGT. CDR3 sequence (DNA): TGTGCCAGCAGTGGACAGGGACAGGGAAAATACTATGGCTACACCTTC. It specifies CASSGQGQGKYYGYTF.

This clone was seen a handful of times. The CDR3 DNA reads TGCAGCGTGCGTCCGAGGGATGAAGCTTTCTTT. It specifies CSVRPRDEAFF. V usage is TRBV29-1 and J usage is TRBJ1-1; no definite D call. Germline V gene lookup returns CDR1 SQVTM and CDR2 ANQGSEA. The CDR3 runs 11 residues. Deletions cut 6 bases from V and 7 bases from J, with 12 bases between.

This CDR3 is CASSPIGSYEQYF. In nucleotides, the CDR3 is TGTGCCAGCTCCCCTATCGGCTCCTACGAGCAGTACTTC. This chain connects TRBV11-2 to TRBJ2-7; D gene unclear. CDR3 size: 13 residues. V was cut by 8 bases and J by 0 bases, with 11 bases left in between. The germline gives CDR1 SGHAT, CDR2 FQNNGV.

This chain joins TRBV5-1 and TRBJ2-5; 8 positions match TRBD2. The CDR3 extends over 15 amino acids. Per the germline V gene, CDR1 is SGHRS and CDR2 is YFSETQ. V gave up 1 base and J gave up 4 bases; unmatched junction bases: 6. In DNA, the CDR3 is TGCGCCAGCAGCTTGATCGGGGGGGTCACAGAGACCCAGTACTTC. Protein product: CASSLIGGVTETQYF.

This clone has only one observation. A read error may produce the germline difference seen at one junction end. The chain links TRBV29-1 to TRBJ1-1; TRBD1 might be the D (5 bases). The CDR3 extends over 13 amino acids. The germline gives CDR1 SQVTM, CDR2 ANQGSEA. CDR3 in amino acids: CSVQDQGNTEAFF. The CDR3 nucleotides read TGCAGCGTTCAAGACCAGGGGAACACTGAAGCTTTCTTT.

This chain uses TRBV7-2 with TRBJ2-7; tentative D call: TRBD2 (6 bases). Trimming cost V 5 bases and J 0 bases, with 14 bases left between them. Germline loops: CDR1 SGHTA, CDR2 FQGNSA. The CDR3 is 15 residues long. The chain's CDR3 is CASSPSGGVSYEQYF. CDR3 DNA: TGTGCCAGCAGCCCCTCTGGCGGGGTCTCCTACGAGCAGTACTTC.

This sequence joins TRBV5-5 and TRBJ2-7; TRBD1 agrees at 8 bases. The V segment lost 2 bases and the J segment 7 bases; nucleotides outside the gene matches: 11. This CDR3 contains 15 residues. Germline-derived CDR1 and CDR2 are SGHKS and YYEKEE (reference sequence). The CDR3 spells CASSFGQGPPEEQYF. CDR3 DNA: TGTGCCAGCAGCTTCGGACAGGGCCCTCCAGAGGAGCAGTACTTC.

This clone has a handful of counts. V and J are TRBV18 and TRBJ2-7; a possible D gene is TRBD1 (7 bases). The CDR3 runs to 13 residues. V lost 4 bases and J lost 7, with 14 bases in between. Germline V gives CDR1 KGHSH, CDR2 LQKENI. The CDR3 nucleotides read TGTGCCAGCTCACAAGAGGGGGCGGGAGAGCAGTACTTC. Its translation is CASSQEGAGEQYF. Full variable domain (missing parts from reference TRBV18 and TRBJ2-7): NAGVMQNPRHLVRRRGQEARLRCSPMKGHSHVYWYRQLPEEGLKFMVYLQKENIIDESGMPKERFSAEFPKEGPSILRIQQVVRGDSAAYFCASSQEGAGEQYFGPGTRLTVT.

There are a few counts of this clone. This rearrangement joins TRBV19 to TRBJ1-5; D is undetermined. The CDR3 extends over 13 amino acids. The germline CDR1 and CDR2 sequences are LNHDA and SQIVND (reference sequence). With 3 bases removed from V and 3 bases from J, the gap between germline ends came to 6 bases. This CDR3 is CASSIKTNQPQHF. The CDR3 region has the DNA TGTGCCAGTAGTATCAAGACCAATCAGCCCCAGCATTTT.

The chain employs TRBV5-5 and TRBJ1-4; D uncertain. The CDR3 is 15 residues long. Per the germline V gene, CDR1 is SGHKS and CDR2 is YYEKEE (reference sequence). Trimming left V 4 bases short and J 5 bases short, with 15 bases between. The CDR3 DNA reads TGTGCCAGCAGCACAGACGCATTAGGAAATGAAAAACTGTTTTTT. Translated, it gives CASSTDALGNEKLFF.

This clone was counted only a few times. This chain connects TRBV28 to TRBJ1-1; 8 bases map to TRBD1. Germline values: CDR1 MDHEN, CDR2 SYDVKM. V was pared by 6 bases and J by 3 bases, with 12 bases of the junction left unmatched. The CDR3 length is 16 residues. Written as DNA, the CDR3 is TGTGCCAGCAGCGTCTCAGGGGGCGCCTTTTACACTGAAGCTTTCTTT. It specifies CASSVSGGAFYTEAFF.

This clone has a handful of counts. The chain joins TRBV30 to TRBJ1-1; D is perhaps TRBD1 (5 bases). The CDR3 loop spans 13 amino acids. CDR1 and CDR2 (germline): GTSNPN, SVGIG (reference sequence). V was cut by 3 bases and J by 4 bases, with 12 bases left in between. The chain's CDR3 is CAWSQGGSTEAFF. The DNA for the CDR3 is TGTGCCTGGAGCCAGGGAGGGTCCACTGAAGCTTTCTTT. The complete variable domain, with remaining parts taken from reference TRBV30 and TRBJ1-1, reads SQTIHQWPATLVQPVGSPLSLECTVEGTSNPNLYWYRQAAGRGLQLLFYSVGIGQISSEVPQNLSASRPQDRQFILSSKKLLLSDSGFYLCAWSQGGSTEAFFGQGTRLTVV.

The chain carries TRBV25-1 and TRBJ2-2, with 8 bases that match TRBD1. The CDR3 has 13 residues. J was trimmed by 6 bases and V by 3 bases; bases with no gene match: 0. Germline values: CDR1 MGHDK, CDR2 SYGVNS. This CDR3 reads CASSDRGPGELFF. The CDR3 DNA reads as TGTGCCAGCAGTGACAGGGGGCCCGGGGAGCTGTTTTTT. Together with reference TRBV25-1 and TRBJ2-2, the CDR3 gives the full variable domain: EADIYQTPRYLVIGTGKKITLECSQTMGHDKMYWYQQDPGMELHLIHYSYGVNSTEKGDLSSESTVSRIRTEHFPLTLESARPSHTSQYLCASSDRGPGELFFGEGSRLTVL.

This chain uses TRBV2 with TRBJ2-3; 12 positions agree with TRBD1. V lost 4 bases, J lost 4 bases, and 3 bases stayed unmatched. CDR3 length: 15 residues. CDR1 and CDR2 (germline): SNHLY, FYNNEI. The CDR3 DNA sequence: TGTGCCAGCAGTGCGGGACAGGGGGCCGCAGATACGCAGTATTTT. This translates into CASSAGQGAADTQYF. Supplemented by reference TRBV2 and TRBJ2-3, the full variable domain reads EPEVTQTPSHQVTQMGQEVILRCVPISNHLYFYWYRQILGQKVEFLVSFYNNEISEKSEIFDDQFSVERPDGSNFTLKIRSTKLEDSAMYFCASSAGQGAADTQYFGPGTRLTVL.

The chain joins TRBV6-5 to TRBJ1-4; a weak D match, TRBD1 (5 bases). The CDR3 totals 15 residues. Germline V CDR1 and CDR2: MNHEY, SVGAGI. The germline V and J ends were trimmed by 2 bases and 8 bases, with 15 bases remaining between them. The CDR3 is CASSYRGLAGEKLFF. The CDR3 region has the DNA TGTGCCAGCAGTTACCGGGGCCTGGCTGGGGAAAAACTGTTTTTT.

In this sample, this clone turned up once. The chain links TRBV30 to TRBJ1-5; 7 nucleotides match TRBD1. Germline-derived CDR1 and CDR2 are GTSNPN and SVGIG (reference sequence). This CDR3 region has 13 residues. Losses at the gene ends were 2 bases for V and 8 bases for J; bases not matched to a gene: 6. The CDR3 sequence is CAWSKGGGEPQHF. In nucleotides, the CDR3 is TGTGCCTGGAGTAAAGGGGGCGGGGAGCCCCAGCATTTT.

The chain joins TRBV28 to TRBJ2-5; the D is unclear. The CDR3 is made up of 11 amino acids. Germline values: CDR1 MDHEN, CDR2 SYDVKM. V was trimmed by 7 bases and J by 1 base, leaving 4 bases between them. As DNA, the CDR3 is TGTGCCAGCACCGCCCAAGAGACCCAGTACTTC. Encoded protein: CASTAQETQYF.

The chain employs TRBV30 and TRBJ2-5, with D hard to call. The V gene's germline CDR1 is GTSNPN and CDR2 SVGIG (reference sequence). The CDR3 totals 12 residues. Trimming shortened V by 5 bases and J by 0 bases, and 7 bases separated the two germline ends. The CDR3 coding sequence is TGTGCCTGGCGTCAAGACCAAGAGACCCAGTACTTC. This encodes CAWRQDQETQYF.

The V gene is TRBV28, the J gene TRBJ1-2, with D maybe TRBD1 (5 bases). The germline V gene encodes CDR1 MDHEN and CDR2 SYDVKM. V was pared by 4 bases and J by 1 base, with 16 bases between. CDR3 length: 16 residues. The CDR3 is CASSSFTRGSNYGYTF. The CDR3 DNA is TGTGCCAGCAGTTCCTTCACAAGGGGTAGTAACTATGGCTACACCTTC.

The V gene is TRBV18, the J gene TRBJ2-3; perhaps D is TRBD1 or TRBD2 (6 bases each). V gave up 0 bases and J gave up 3 bases, with 13 bases separating them. This CDR3 comprises 16 residues. The germline gives CDR1 KGHSH, CDR2 LQKENI. This CDR3 reads CASSPPGGRKTDTQYF. CDR3 DNA sequence: TGTGCCAGCTCACCACCAGGGGGGCGAAAAACAGATACGCAGTATTTT.

The CDR3 bases are TGCGCCAGCAGCCAATTAGCGAATACGCAGTATTTT. Translation: CASSQLANTQYF. The V gene is TRBV4-1, the J gene TRBJ2-3, with D possibly TRBD2 on 5 matching bases. CDR3 length: 12 amino acids. The V gene's germline CDR1 is MGHRA and CDR2 YSYEKL. V dropped 2 bases and J dropped 7 bases, with 7 bases sitting between them.

The chain joins TRBV11-2 to TRBJ2-7; 9 bases line up with TRBD1. With V trimmed by 5 bases and J by 4 bases, 9 bases remained unmatched. The CDR3 runs to 15 residues. Germline loops: CDR1 SGHAT, CDR2 FQNNGV. The CDR3 protein is CASSQGQGRGYEQYF. The CDR3 DNA reads TGTGCCAGCAGCCAAGGACAGGGGAGAGGTTACGAGCAGTACTTC. Full variable domain (remainder filled in from reference TRBV11-2 and TRBJ2-7): EAGVAQSPRYKIIEKRQSVAFWCNPISGHATLYWYQQILGQGPKLLIQFQNNGVVDDSQLPKDRFSAERLKGVDSTLKIQPAKLEDSAVYLCASSQGQGRGYEQYFGPGTRLTVT.

This sequence joins TRBV18 and TRBJ1-6; perhaps TRBD1 as D (6 bases). This CDR3 is 15 amino acids long. Germline lookup yields CDR1 KGHSH and CDR2 LQKENI. Deletions cut 3 bases from V and 10 bases from J, with 16 bases between. The CDR3 protein is CASSPEGVGGSPLHF. The CDR3, as DNA: TGTGCCAGCTCACCCGAGGGGGTAGGTGGATCACCCCTCCACTTT.

J is TRBJ1-2 and V is TRBV7-9; TRBD1 aligns across 12 bases. J was trimmed by 6 bases and V by 1 base; bases with no gene match: 15. CDR1 and CDR2 (germline): SEHNR, FQNEAQ (reference sequence). The CDR3 contains 19 residues. Here the CDR3 reads CASSLDYTGTGGFSDGYTF. CDR3 coding DNA: TGTGCCAGCAGCTTAGATTACACCGGGACAGGGGGCTTCAGCGATGGCTACACCTTC.

The rearrangement joins TRBV7-8 to TRBJ2-5, with D unresolved. The CDR3 loop spans 14 amino acids. Trimming took off 3 bases at V and 0 bases at J, with 8 bases between the two ends. Germline CDR1 is SGHVS and CDR2 is FQNEAQ. The CDR3 region is CASSFVLNQETQYF. CDR3 nucleotide sequence: TGTGCCAGCAGCTTCGTTTTAAACCAAGAGACCCAGTACTTC.

The chain recombines TRBV30 with TRBJ1-6; D might be TRBD1 (5 bases). V lost 2 bases, J lost 7 bases, and 15 bases lay in between. The CDR3 covers 15 residues. The germline CDR1 and CDR2 sequences are GTSNPN and SVGIG (reference sequence). CDR3 bases: TGTGCCTGGAGTCTCCGAGGGACCACAAATTCACCCCTCCACTTT. Its protein is CAWSLRGTTNSPLHF.

The V call is TRBV5-1, the J call TRBJ2-1; D is uncertain. The length of the CDR3 is 16 residues. The V and J ends lost 7 bases and 0 bases respectively, with 17 bases between them. CDR1 is SGHRS and CDR2 is YFSETQ in the germline V gene. CDR3 sequence (DNA): TGCGCCAGCTCCTTCCCGACCTTAGACTCCTACAATGAGCAGTTCTTC. It translates to CASSFPTLDSYNEQFF.

This chain connects TRBV11-1 to TRBJ2-3; 9 positions agree with TRBD1. Germline CDR1 reads SGHAT; CDR2 reads FQDESV (reference sequence). This CDR3 is built from 15 residues. Trimming took 7 bases from V and 0 from J; bases not matched to a gene: 5. Written as DNA, the CDR3 is TGTGCCAGCACCCCGGGACAGGGTAGCACAGATACGCAGTATTTT. Amino acids: CASTPGQGSTDTQYF.

The rearrangement links TRBV19 to TRBJ1-4, with D perhaps matching TRBD1 (5 bases). There are 17 residues in the CDR3. V lost 8 bases, J lost 5 bases, and 24 bases lay in between. In germline, CDR1 is LNHDA, CDR2 SQIVND (reference sequence). Here the CDR3 reads CASLPNLATWGNEKLFF. The CDR3 bases are TGTGCCAGTCTCCCCAATTTGGCCACATGGGGGAATGAAAAACTGTTTTTT.